Below are 15 T cell receptor beta chains sequenced from a single sample in a study of blood T cell repertoires in COVID-19. TCRdb's table, derived via immunoSEQ multiplex PCR, lists solely in-frame clones and lacks some. The sample carries roughly 100,000 clones, roughly 92% recorded once. Sequences were obtained from peripheral blood. All receptors come from a woman aged 45-59 years with COVID-19, enrolled during active disease.

The chain uses TRBV28 and TRBJ1-4, with TRBD1 matching 10 bases. CDR1 is MDHEN and CDR2 is SYDVKM in the germline V gene. The J segment lost 7 bases and the V segment lost 3 bases, leaving 5 bases of the junction unmatched. This CDR3 has 15 amino acids. The CDR3 coding sequence is TGTGCCAGCAGTTTCGCGACAGGGGGCAGTGAAAAACTGTTTTTT. Residues: CASSFATGGSEKLFF.

The genes are TRBV7-8 and TRBJ1-2; D might be TRBD1 (5 bases). CDR1 and CDR2 (germline): SGHVS, FQNEAQ. The CDR3 is made up of 15 amino acids. The V and J ends lost 5 bases and 7 bases respectively, with 20 bases between them. The CDR3 DNA reads TGTGCCAGCAGCCCGACCTTGGACAATCAGCGTGGCTACACCTTC. It specifies CASSPTLDNQRGYTF.

The genes are TRBV2 and TRBJ2-1; D is perhaps TRBD2 (6 bases). The CDR3 sequence is 18 residues long. Germline assignment: CDR1 SNHLY and CDR2 FYNNEI. V was clipped by 7 bases and J by 6 bases, with 28 bases between them. CDR3 in amino acids: CASTIRLVSFPLGNEQFF. CDR3 nucleotide sequence: TGTGCCAGCACGATAAGACTAGTATCATTCCCCTTAGGCAATGAGCAGTTCTTC.

The chain links TRBV5-1 to TRBJ1-3; D is unclear. The germline V gene encodes CDR1 SGHRS and CDR2 YFSETQ. The CDR3 loop spans 16 amino acids. V was clipped by 0 bases and J by 0 bases, with 10 bases between them. The DNA of the CDR3 is TGCGCCAGCAGCTTGGACAACCTTCTCTCTGGAAACACCATATATTTT. Its translation is CASSLDNLLSGNTIYF.

The V and J genes are TRBV27 and TRBJ2-5; 8 bases map to TRBD2. The V segment lost 3 bases and the J segment 4 bases; nucleotides outside the gene matches: 7. Germline values: CDR1 MNHEY, CDR2 SMNVEV (reference sequence). This CDR3 is 15 amino acids long. The CDR3 coding sequence is TGTGCCAGCAGTTTCCTGACTAGCGCAAGAGAGACCCAGTACTTC. The encoded protein is CASSFLTSARETQYF.

The CDR3 region has the DNA TGCGCCAGCAGCTTGGGAGGAACTAATGAAAAACTGTTTTTT. This codes for CASSLGGTNEKLFF. This rearrangement joins TRBV5-1 to TRBJ1-4; D is uncertain. This CDR3 region has 14 residues. Germline assignment: CDR1 SGHRS and CDR2 YFSETQ. Between the trimmed V and J ends, which lost 0 bases and 1 base, there was a span of 4 bases.

The V call is TRBV19, the J call TRBJ1-2, with D possibly being TRBD1 (6 bases). Germline V gene sequence: CDR1 LNHDA, CDR2 SQIVND (reference sequence). The CDR3 runs to 16 residues. Between the trimmed V and J ends, which lost 7 bases and 2 bases, there was a span of 20 bases. The CDR3 DNA sequence: TGTGCCAGTACCAGGACGGGGCAGGGGCCCAACTATGGCTACACCTTC. It yields the protein CASTRTGQGPNYGYTF.

This chain joins TRBV5-8 and TRBJ1-5; 11 bases agree with TRBD1. Germline CDR1 is SGHTS and CDR2 is YDEGEE. V was clipped by 3 bases and J by 5 bases; unmatched bases: 1. The CDR3 covers 14 residues. CDR3 in amino acids: CASSWDRGDQPQHF. CDR3 in DNA: TGTGCCAGCAGCTGGGACAGGGGGGATCAGCCCCAGCATTTT.

The chain has TRBV9 and TRBJ2-1; a weak D match, TRBD2 (6 bases). The CDR3 contains 13 residues. From germline, CDR1 is SGDLS and CDR2 YYNGEE. Trimming left V 7 bases short and J 6 bases short, with 14 bases between. The CDR3 DNA reads as TGTGCCAGCTTAGGTGGGACTTCCAATGAGCAGTTCTTC. It specifies CASLGGTSNEQFF.

CDR3 residues: CASSPSGGGPNTEAFF. CDR3 nucleotide sequence: TGTGCCAGCAGCCCCTCTGGGGGGGGCCCGAACACTGAAGCTTTCTTT. The V and J genes are TRBV7-9 and TRBJ1-1; the D gene is possibly TRBD1 (6 bases). Trimming cost V 5 bases and J 1 base, with 17 bases left between them. The length of the CDR3 is 16 residues. Germline V gene lookup returns CDR1 SEHNR and CDR2 FQNEAQ (reference sequence).

This clone was seen once. The chain uses TRBV15 and TRBJ2-3; TRBD2 might be the D (6 bases). CDR1 is LNHNV and CDR2 is YYDKDF in the germline V gene (reference sequence). This CDR3 is built from 16 residues. Trimming took 1 base from V and 6 from J, leaving 17 bases between them. The CDR3 DNA follows: TGTGCCACCAGCAGAGGCGGGACCGGTCCTTTGGATACGCAGTATTTT. Amino acid sequence: CATSRGGTGPLDTQYF.

The V gene is TRBV19, the J gene TRBJ1-5, with 8 bases matching TRBD1. The CDR3 spans 14 residues. The junction had 12 bases not matched to a gene; V was cut back by 7 bases and J by 10 bases. CDR1 LNHDA and CDR2 SQIVND come from the germline V gene (reference sequence). The CDR3 region is CASTMGSQGAPQHF. The CDR3 DNA is TGTGCCAGTACTATGGGGTCCCAGGGGGCCCCCCAGCATTTT. Based on the CDR3 plus reference TRBV19 and TRBJ1-5, the full variable domain is DGGITQSPKYLFRKEGQNVTLSCEQNLNHDAMYWYRQDPGQGLRLIYYSQIVNDFQKGDIAEGYSVSREKKESFPLTVTSAQKNPTAFYLCASTMGSQGAPQHFGDGTRLSIL.

The J gene is TRBJ1-6, the V gene TRBV29-1; 7 bases fit TRBD1. Unmatched junction bases numbered 3, after V lost 7 bases and J lost 6 bases. Germline lookup yields CDR1 SQVTM and CDR2 ANQGSEA. The CDR3 extends over 12 amino acids. CDR3 DNA: TGCAGCGCGGGACAGCCTAATTCACCCCTCCACTTT. It specifies CSAGQPNSPLHF.

This chain links TRBV24-1 with TRBJ2-1; D is perhaps TRBD1 (6 bases). The CDR3 extends over 13 amino acids. Germline V gene lookup returns CDR1 KGHDR and CDR2 SFDVKD. V was clipped by 6 bases and J by 4 bases, with 9 bases between them. The CDR3 coding sequence is TGTGCCACCAGTTCGGACAGTTACAATGAGCAGTTCTTC. Its translation is CATSSDSYNEQFF.

This chain connects TRBV20-1 to TRBJ1-6; a weak D match, TRBD1 (5 bases). The CDR3 sequence is 14 residues long. V gave up 3 bases and J gave up 2 bases, with 8 bases separating them. Germline values: CDR1 DFQATT, CDR2 SNEGSKA (reference sequence). Written as DNA, the CDR3 is TGCAGTGCTAGTCGGGGGGCCTATAATTCACCCCTCCACTTT. Translating gives CSASRGAYNSPLHF.